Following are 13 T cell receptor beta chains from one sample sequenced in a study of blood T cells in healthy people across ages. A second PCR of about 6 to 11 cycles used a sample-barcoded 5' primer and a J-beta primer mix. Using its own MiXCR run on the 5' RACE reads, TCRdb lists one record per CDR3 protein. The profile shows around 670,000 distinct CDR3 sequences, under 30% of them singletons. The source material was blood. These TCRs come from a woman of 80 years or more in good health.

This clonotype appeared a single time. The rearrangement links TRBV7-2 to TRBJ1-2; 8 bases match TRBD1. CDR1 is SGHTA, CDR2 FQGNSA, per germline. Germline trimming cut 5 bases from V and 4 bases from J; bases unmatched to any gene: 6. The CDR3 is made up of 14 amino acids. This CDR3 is CASSQGAGGYGYTF. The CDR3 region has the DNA TGTGCCAGCAGCCAGGGGGCCGGCGGCTATGGCTACACCTTC.

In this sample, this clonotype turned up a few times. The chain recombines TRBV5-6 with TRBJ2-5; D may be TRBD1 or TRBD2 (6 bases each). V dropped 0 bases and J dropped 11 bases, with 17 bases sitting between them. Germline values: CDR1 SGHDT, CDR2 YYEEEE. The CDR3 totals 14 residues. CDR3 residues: CASSLGGAYDEQYF. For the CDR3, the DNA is TGTGCCAGCAGCTTGGGGGGGGCGTACGATGAGCAGTACTTC.

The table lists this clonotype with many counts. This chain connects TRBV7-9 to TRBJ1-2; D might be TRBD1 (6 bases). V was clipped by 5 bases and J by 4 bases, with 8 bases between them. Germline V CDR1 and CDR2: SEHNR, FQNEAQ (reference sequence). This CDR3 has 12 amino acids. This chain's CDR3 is CASSTDSYGYTF. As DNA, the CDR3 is TGTGCCAGCAGCACGGACAGCTATGGCTACACCTTC.

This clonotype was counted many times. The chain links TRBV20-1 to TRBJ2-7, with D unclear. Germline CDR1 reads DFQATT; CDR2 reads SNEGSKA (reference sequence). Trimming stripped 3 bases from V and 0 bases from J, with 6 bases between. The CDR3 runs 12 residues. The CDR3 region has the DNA TGCAGTGCTAGCACGGACTCCTACGAGCAGTACTTC. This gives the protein CSASTDSYEQYF.

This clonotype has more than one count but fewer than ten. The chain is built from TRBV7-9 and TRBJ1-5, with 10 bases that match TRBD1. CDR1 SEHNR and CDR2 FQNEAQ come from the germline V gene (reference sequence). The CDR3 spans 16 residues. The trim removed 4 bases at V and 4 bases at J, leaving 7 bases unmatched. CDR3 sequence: CASSSADRGENQPQHF. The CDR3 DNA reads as TGTGCCAGCAGCTCAGCGGACAGGGGGGAAAATCAGCCCCAGCATTTT. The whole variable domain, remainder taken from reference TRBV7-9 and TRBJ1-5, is DTGVSQNPRHKITKRGQNVTFRCDPISEHNRLYWYRQTLGQGPEFLTYFQNEAQLEKSRLLSDRFSAERPKGSFSTLEIQRTEQGDSAMYLCASSSADRGENQPQHFGDGTRLSIL.

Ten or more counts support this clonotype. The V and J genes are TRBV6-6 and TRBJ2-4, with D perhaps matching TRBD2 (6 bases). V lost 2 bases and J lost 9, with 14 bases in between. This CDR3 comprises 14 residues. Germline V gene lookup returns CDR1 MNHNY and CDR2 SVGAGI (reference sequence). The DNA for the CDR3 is TGTGCCAGCAGTTACCTTGGGCAGGGAGGCATTCAGTACTTC. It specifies CASSYLGQGGIQYF.

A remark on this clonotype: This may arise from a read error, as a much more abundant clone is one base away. In DNA, the CDR3 is TGCGCCAGCAGCTGCACCCCAAGTGGTGAAAAACTGTTTTTT. It yields the protein CASSCTPSGEKLFF. The chain is built from TRBV5-1 and TRBJ1-4; D is ambiguous. CDR1 and CDR2 (germline): SGHRS, YFSETQ. CDR3 length equals 14 residues. The ends were cut back, 3 bases at V and 7 bases at J, with 13 bases in the middle.

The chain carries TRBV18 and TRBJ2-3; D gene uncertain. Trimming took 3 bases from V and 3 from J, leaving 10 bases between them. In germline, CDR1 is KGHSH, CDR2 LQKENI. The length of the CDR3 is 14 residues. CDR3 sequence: CASSPVPSTDTQYF. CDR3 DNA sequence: TGTGCCAGCTCACCGGTCCCCAGTACAGATACGCAGTATTTT.

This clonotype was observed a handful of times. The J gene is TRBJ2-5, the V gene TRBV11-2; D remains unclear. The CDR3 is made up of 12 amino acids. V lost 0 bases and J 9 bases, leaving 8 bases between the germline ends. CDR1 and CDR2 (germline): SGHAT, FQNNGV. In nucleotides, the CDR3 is TGTGCCAGCAGCTTAGATTTAGGAGCCCAGTACTTC. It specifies CASSLDLGAQYF.

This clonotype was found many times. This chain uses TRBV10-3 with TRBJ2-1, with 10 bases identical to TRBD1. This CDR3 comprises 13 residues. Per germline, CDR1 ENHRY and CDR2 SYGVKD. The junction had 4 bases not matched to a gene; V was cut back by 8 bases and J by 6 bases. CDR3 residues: CAILGQGSNEQFF. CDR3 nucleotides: TGTGCCATCCTGGGACAGGGGAGCAATGAGCAGTTCTTC.

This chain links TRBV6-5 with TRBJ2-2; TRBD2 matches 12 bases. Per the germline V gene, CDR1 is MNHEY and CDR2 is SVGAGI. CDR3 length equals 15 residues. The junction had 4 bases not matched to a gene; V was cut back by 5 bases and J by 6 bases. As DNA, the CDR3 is TGTGCCAGCAGTCGACTAGCGGGGGAGTCCGGGGAGCTGTTTTTT. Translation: CASSRLAGESGELFF.

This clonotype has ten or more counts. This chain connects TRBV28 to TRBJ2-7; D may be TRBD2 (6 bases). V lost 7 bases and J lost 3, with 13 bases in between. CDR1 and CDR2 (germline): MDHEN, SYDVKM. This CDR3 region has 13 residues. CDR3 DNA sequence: TGTGCCAGCACCACCGGGGGTCTCTACGAGCAGTACTTC. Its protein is CASTTGGLYEQYF.

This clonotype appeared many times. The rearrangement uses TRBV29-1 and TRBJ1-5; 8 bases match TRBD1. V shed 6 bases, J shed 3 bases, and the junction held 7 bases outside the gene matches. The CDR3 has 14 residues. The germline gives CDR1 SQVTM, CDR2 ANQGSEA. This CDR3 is CSVAGTGANQPQHF. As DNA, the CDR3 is TGCAGCGTCGCCGGGACAGGAGCCAATCAGCCCCAGCATTTT.